These T cell receptor beta chains were read from a single sample in a study of radiotherapy plus CTLA-4 blockade in lung cancer. Repertoires were generated with immunoSEQ multiplex PCR, while TCRdb's copy carries only in-frame clones and drops some. The sample carries about 110,000 clones, more than 75% recorded once. This sample comprised peripheral blood, obtained from a patient treated with radiotherapy plus ipilimumab. The receptors here all came from a human donor with non-small cell lung cancer that progressed on radiotherapy plus ipilimumab. Some clones in this sample may be carry-over from other donors' samples. Both conserved end residues are part of each CDR3. The D gene is left open where the match is weak. Only some rows state a clone size, as once, few, many or a class for expanded clones.

abundance,v_gene,j_gene,d_gene,CDR3nt,CDR3aa
NA,TRBV7-3,TRBJ1-1,NA,TGTGCCAGCAGCTTATTAAAACAGCCGAACACTGAAGCTTTCTTT,CASSLLKQPNTEAFF
NA,TRBV4-3,TRBJ1-6,NA,TGCGCCAGCAGCGGCGAGAGCTCCTATAATTCACCCCTCCACTTT,CASSGESSYNSPLHF
once,TRBV7-7,TRBJ2-1,NA,TGTGCTAGCAGCTTAGATCTGAACACAGACAATGAGCAGTTCTTC,CASSLDLNTDNEQFF
NA,TRBV7-2,TRBJ1-6,TRBD1,TGTGCCAGCAGCTCGGACAGGAGTAATTCACCCCTCCACTTT,CASSSDRSNSPLHF
NA,TRBV6-5,TRBJ1-6,NA,TGTGCCAGCAGTGGTATTCGGGGGTCACCCCTCCACTTT,CASSGIRGSPLHF
NA,TRBV6-5,TRBJ1-1,NA,TGTGCCAGCAGTGAAGGGATTACTGAAGCTTTCTTT,CASSEGITEAFF
NA,TRBV7-3,TRBJ2-2,NA,TGTGCCAGCAGCCCGCGGGTCTCCGGGGAGCTGTTTTTT,CASSPRVSGELFF
once,TRBV6-5,TRBJ1-4,NA,TGTGCCAGCAGTTCCGGGGGGGCAGGGTCTAATGAAAAACTGTTTTTT,CASSSGGAGSNEKLFF
NA,TRBV6-1,TRBJ2-2,NA,TGTGCCAGCAGTCCCCCGACAGACACCGGGGAGCTGTTTTTT,CASSPPTDTGELFF
NA,TRBV2,TRBJ1-6,TRBD1,TGTGCCAGCAATCAACAGGGGGTCTATAATTCACCCCTCCACTTT,CASNQQGVYNSPLHF
NA,TRBV6-1,TRBJ2-2,TRBD1,TGTGCCAGCAGTGAATGGACAGGGAACACCGGGGAGCTGTTTTTT,CASSEWTGNTGELFF
NA,TRBV5-1,TRBJ2-5,NA,TGCGCCAGCAGCTATGAGGGACAAGAGACCCAGTACTTC,CASSYEGQETQYF
once,TRBV5-4,TRBJ1-5,NA,TGTGCCAGCAGCCCGGGGCCCGCTAGCAATCAGCCCCAGCATTTT,CASSPGPASNQPQHF
NA,TRBV6-5,TRBJ2-2,NA,TGTGCCAGCAGTTACTCAGGGGACTACACCGGGGAGCTGTTTTTT,CASSYSGDYTGELFF
NA,TRBV10-1,TRBJ2-1,TRBD2,TGCGCCAGCAGTGGGCGGGGGGGCTCCTACAATGAGCAGTTCTTC,CASSGRGGSYNEQFF
NA,TRBV11-3,TRBJ1-1,NA,TGTGCCAGCAGCCACCGGGACAACGAAGAAGCTTTCTTT,CASSHRDNEEAFF
NA,TRBV9,TRBJ2-3,NA,TGTGCCAGCAGCGTAGGACTAACAGGCGAAGATACGCAGTATTTT,CASSVGLTGEDTQYF
NA,TRBV2,TRBJ2-3,NA,TGTGCCAGCAGTGACCGGAGTGGGGCAGATACGCAGTATTTT,CASSDRSGADTQYF
NA,TRBV2,TRBJ2-2,NA,TGTGCCAGCACCGTACCCACCGGGGAGCTGTTTTTT,CASTVPTGELFF
NA,TRBV7-3,TRBJ1-1,NA,TGTGCCAGCAGCTCCCAAGCGAACACTGAAGCTTTCTTT,CASSSQANTEAFF
NA,TRBV29-1,TRBJ2-1,NA,TGCAGCGTTGAGATCAGATCCTACAATGAGCGGTTCTTC,CSVEIRSYNERFF
once,TRBV7-6,TRBJ2-3,TRBD2,TGTGCCAGCAGCTTGTCCCCTAGCGGGGGGGCCTCAGATACGCAGTATTTT,CASSLSPSGGASDTQYF
NA,TRBV10-3,TRBJ1-2,TRBD1,TGTGCCATTAGTGAGTCTAGACAGGGAGGTGGCTACACCTTC,CAISESRQGGGYTF
NA,TRBV5-8,TRBJ1-1,NA,TGTGCCAGCAGCTGGGGACCCCCGGTCACTGAAGCTTTCTTT,CASSWGPPVTEAFF
once,TRBV2,TRBJ1-5,TRBD1,TGTGCCAGCTCTTCCACAGGGGAAGGGTCAGGCAATCAGCCCCAGCATTTT,CASSSTGEGSGNQPQHF
few,TRBV5-6,TRBJ2-2,NA,TGTGCCAGCAGCTTGTGGGGGAGTCAGATCAACACCGGGGAGCTGTTTTTT,CASSLWGSQINTGELFF
NA,TRBV7-2,TRBJ2-7,TRBD2,TGTGCCAGCAGCTTCCGGGGTAGCGGGGAGAACGAGCAGTACTTC,CASSFRGSGENEQYF
NA,TRBV2,TRBJ1-2,NA,TGTGCCAGCCGGAGGGAACCTAGTGGCTACACCTTC,CASRREPSGYTF
once,TRBV7-9,TRBJ1-4,NA,TGTGCCAGCAGCCCGGACAGCGAAAAACTGTTTTTT,CASSPDSEKLFF
NA,TRBV2,TRBJ1-6,NA,TGTGCCAGCAGCTACACGGAGAATTCACCCCTCCACTTT,CASSYTENSPLHF
NA,TRBV9,TRBJ1-2,TRBD1,TGTGCCAGCAGCTTGGGGACAGGGCTGGGGGGTGGCTACACCTTC,CASSLGTGLGGGYTF
NA,TRBV4-1,TRBJ1-4,NA,TGCGCCAGCAGCCAAACAGGGCTAAATGAAAAACTGTTTTTT,CASSQTGLNEKLFF
NA,TRBV28,TRBJ1-6,NA,TGTGCCAGCAGCTACCCCATGGCTGCGGCTCGTAATTCACCCCTCCACTTT,CASSYPMAAARNSPLHF
NA,TRBV6-1,TRBJ2-5,NA,TGTGCCAGCAGTGAACTTTACCCAACCGAGACCCAGTACTTC,CASSELYPTETQYF
NA,TRBV30,TRBJ1-1,NA,TGTGCCTGGAGTGTGGGTCAGGGCTACACTGAAGCTTTCTTT,CAWSVGQGYTEAFF
few,TRBV2,TRBJ1-2,NA,TGTGCCAGCAGTCAAAGACAGGCGACGGATGGCTACACCTTC,CASSQRQATDGYTF
NA,TRBV2,TRBJ2-7,TRBD1,TGTGCCAGCAGTGGGGTGGGGACAGGGGCATCCTACGAGCAGTACTTC,CASSGVGTGASYEQYF
NA,TRBV6-1,TRBJ1-1,NA,TGTGCCAGCAGTGACACCGGGGGGACTGAAGCTTTCTTT,CASSDTGGTEAFF
NA,TRBV4-2,TRBJ2-3,NA,TGTGCCAGCAGCCAAGCCCGCCCGTCTCGAGATACGCAGTATTTT,CASSQARPSRDTQYF
NA,TRBV28,TRBJ1-5,TRBD1,TGTGCCAGCAGTGAGCTTGGACAGGGGAGCAATCAGCCCCAGCATTTT,CASSELGQGSNQPQHF
NA,TRBV25-1,TRBJ1-2,NA,TGTGCCAGCAGTGAGCGAGGGGCTGGTGGCTACACCTTC,CASSERGAGGYTF
NA,TRBV11-3,TRBJ2-7,NA,TGTGCCAGCAGCTCCGGGGGCGGCAACTCCTACGAGCAGTACTTC,CASSSGGGNSYEQYF
NA,TRBV7-7,TRBJ2-7,NA,TGTGCTAGCAGCTTCCGGGACACCTACGAGCAGTACTTC,CASSFRDTYEQYF
once,TRBV4-1,TRBJ1-6,TRBD1,TGCGCCAGCAGCCAAGAGCCGGGACAGGGGATTTCACCCCTCCACTTT,CASSQEPGQGISPLHF
NA,TRBV7-2,TRBJ2-3,NA,TGTGCCAGCAGCTTAATGACACACACAGATACGCAGTATTTT,CASSLMTHTDTQYF
NA,TRBV20-1,TRBJ1-1,NA,TGCAGTGCTAGAGATCAGACTGAAGCTTTCTTT,CSARDQTEAFF
NA,TRBV6-1,TRBJ1-2,NA,TGTGCCAGCAGTGAATTTCAGGTTAACTATGGCTACACCTTC,CASSEFQVNYGYTF
many,TRBV10-3,TRBJ1-2,NA,TGTGCCACCTGGACGGTTAACTATGGCTACACCTTC,CATWTVNYGYTF
NA,TRBV29-1,TRBJ1-1,NA,TGCAGCGTTGTTCGGGGCAACACTGAAGCTTTCTTT,CSVVRGNTEAFF
NA,TRBV7-9,TRBJ1-2,NA,TGTGCCAGCAAATCAAATGGCTACACCTTC,CASKSNGYTF
NA,TRBV25-1,TRBJ1-2,NA,TGTGCCAGCAGACCGAGCTTGGGAGGCTATGGCTACACCTTC,CASRPSLGGYGYTF
NA,TRBV5-8,TRBJ1-5,TRBD1,TGTGCCAGCAGCCTACAGGGGGGACAGCCCCAGCATTTT,CASSLQGGQPQHF
once,TRBV7-2,TRBJ1-2,TRBD1,TGTGCCAGCAGCTTAATTCCAGGGGGTAACTATGGCTACACCTTC,CASSLIPGGNYGYTF
NA,TRBV18,TRBJ1-1,TRBD1,TGTGCCAGCTCACCTCTGGCAGGGGGCGTTATCGCTGAAGCTTTCTTT,CASSPLAGGVIAEAFF
NA,TRBV10-3,TRBJ1-6,NA,TGTGCCATCGCTCCGGGGCCTAATTCACCCCTCCACTTT,CAIAPGPNSPLHF
NA,TRBV7-9,TRBJ1-2,NA,TGTGCCCGCAGCGAGACCATGTTCTATGGCTACACCTTC,CARSETMFYGYTF
NA,TRBV11-2,TRBJ1-1,NA,TGTGCCAGCAGCCAGGGGTCAGGGATAAGGGCTGAAGCTTTCTTT,CASSQGSGIRAEAFF
NA,TRBV5-1,TRBJ2-1,NA,TGCGCCAGCAGCTTGGGTGCGGGGACCTACAATGAGCAGTTCTTC,CASSLGAGTYNEQFF
NA,TRBV5-1,TRBJ2-4,TRBD1,TGCGCCAGCAGCCTCTCCCCGGACAGGCTAAACATTCAGTACTTC,CASSLSPDRLNIQYF
NA,TRBV19,TRBJ1-4,TRBD1,TGTGCCAGTACCCAGGGGGGTATGGATGAAAAACTGTTTTTT,CASTQGGMDEKLFF